This TCR beta chain was profiled in a study of T cell repertoires in cytomegalovirus infection. Study information: Recently described HLA-C-restricted plus well-studied HLA-B-restricted CMV epitopes were used. Public TCR beta signatures indicated both CMV infection and matching HLA type. Findings of the study overall: Using cumulative public TCR beta family frequency, the authors identified those who carried CMV together with the relevant HLA. HLA-C-restricted, CMV-specific TCR beta clonotypes were dominant ex vivo.

TCRdb re-analysed the reads in MiXCR, keeping a single row per CDR3 protein. This repertoire shows roughly 990,000 distinct CDR3 sequences, approximately 31% found once; its top ten account for around 15%. A note on this clonotype: Its antigen remains unknown.

V lost 7 bases and J lost 4; bases outside the gene matches: 9. Germline lookup yields CDR1 SQVTM and CDR2 ANQGSEA. CDR3 length: 14 residues. The source is a human donor in good health (CMV status not recorded). Some clones in this sample may be carry-over from other donors' samples. The specimen was cultured CD8+ T cells from PBMCs, collected from culture after CMV antigen stimulation. The chain recombines TRBV29-1 with TRBJ2-1; 8 bases are shared with TRBD1. The CDR3 coding sequence is TGCAGCGCCGAGGGGCAGGGGGCGTACAATGAGCAGTTCTTC. This codes for CSAEGQGAYNEQFF.